One sample yielded the 11 T cell receptor beta chains listed below, sequenced in a study of T-cell memory formation after mild COVID-19. TCRdb re-analysed the 5' RACE reads in MiXCR, keeping a single row per CDR3 protein. The repertoire holds some 490,000 distinct CDR3 sequences, with roughly 20% as singletons. The sample was PBMCs or a T cell subset sorted from them (not recorded which). The receptors come from an adult woman who had mild COVID-19 (a few samples of this study predate the infection). Cell type and time point are not known.

J is TRBJ2-3 and V is TRBV14; the match to TRBD2 covers 8 bases. Trimming at V came to 4 bases and at J to 2 bases, leaving 8 bases not matched to a gene. Per germline, CDR1 SGHDN and CDR2 FVKESK. CDR3 length equals 16 residues. The CDR3: CASSPLGGGLTDTQYF. DNA of the CDR3: TGTGCCAGCAGCCCCCTCGGCGGGGGGCTCACAGATACGCAGTATTTT.

The chain is built from TRBV19 and TRBJ2-3, with a weak D call TRBD2 (6 bases). The CDR3 covers 14 residues. The germline CDR1 and CDR2 sequences are LNHDA and SQIVND (reference sequence). V was clipped by 7 bases and J by 3 bases, with 14 bases between them. The CDR3 DNA reads TGTGCCAGTACCTTAGAGGGGAGGACAGATACGCAGTATTTT. Translating it yields CASTLEGRTDTQYF.

This rearrangement joins TRBV27 to TRBJ1-5; D perhaps matches TRBD1 (6 bases). Germline CDR1 and CDR2: MNHEY and SMNVEV (reference sequence). Deletions cut 7 bases from V and 3 bases from J, with 16 bases between. The CDR3 totals 15 residues. DNA for the CDR3: TGTGCCAGCAAACCGGTGACAGGCGACAATCAGCCCCAGCATTTT. Its protein product is CASKPVTGDNQPQHF.

The chain is built from TRBV6-5 and TRBJ2-2; weak D call: TRBD1 (6 bases). Germline assignment: CDR1 MNHEY and CDR2 SVGAGI. The length of the CDR3 is 16 residues. The V gene lost 4 bases and the J gene lost 4 bases, with 16 bases spanning the gap. The CDR3 here is CASSWFRGLGTGELFF. CDR3 nucleotide sequence: TGTGCCAGCAGTTGGTTCAGGGGTTTGGGCACCGGGGAGCTGTTTTTT.

The chain links TRBV7-3 to TRBJ2-3; D may be TRBD1 (5 bases). Trimming removed 5 bases at V and 4 bases at J, with 13 bases between. This CDR3 region has 14 residues. Germline lookup yields CDR1 SGHTA and CDR2 FQGTGA. In nucleotides, the CDR3 is TGTGCCAGCAGCCCCCAGGGAAGCGCAGATACGCAGTATTTT. This translates into CASSPQGSADTQYF. Full variable domain (outside the CDR3, taken from reference TRBV7-3 and TRBJ2-3): GAGVSQTPSNKVTEKGKYVELRCDPISGHTALYWYRQSLGQGPEFLIYFQGTGAADDSGLPNDRFFAVRPEGSVSTLKIQRTERGDSAVYLCASSPQGSADTQYFGPGTRLTVL.

This clonotype was observed a handful of times. CDR3 residues: CASSPFAESNYGYTF. CDR3 bases: TGTGCCAGCAGCCCGTTTGCAGAAAGTAACTATGGCTACACCTTC. This chain links TRBV3-1 with TRBJ1-2; D remains unclear. Looked up from germline, CDR1 is LGHDT and CDR2 is YNNKEL (reference sequence). V lost 4 bases and J 1 base, leaving 13 bases between the germline ends. The CDR3 spans 15 residues. The full variable domain, rest sourced from reference TRBV3-1 and TRBJ1-2, is DTAVSQTPKYLVTQMGNDKSIKCEQNLGHDTMYWYKQDSKKFLKIMFSYNNKELIINETVPNRFSPKSPDKAHLNLHINSLELGDSAVYFCASSPFAESNYGYTFGSGTRLTVV.

This sequence joins TRBV7-2 and TRBJ2-7; 10 nucleotides match TRBD2. The CDR3 consists of 15 residues. CDR1 is SGHTA, CDR2 FQGNSA, per germline. V gave up 5 bases and J gave up 2 bases; unmatched junction bases: 6. The CDR3, as DNA: TGTGCCAGCAGCCCGCGGACTAGCGGCCCCTACGAGCAGTACTTC. This codes for CASSPRTSGPYEQYF.

This clonotype turned up a few times. This CDR3 reads CSAREWTSGYQETQYF. In nucleotides, the CDR3 is TGCAGTGCTAGAGAATGGACTAGCGGGTACCAAGAGACCCAGTACTTC. The chain is built from TRBV20-1 and TRBJ2-5; 11 nucleotides match TRBD2. The trim removed 0 bases at V and 0 bases at J, leaving 3 bases unmatched. Germline lookup yields CDR1 DFQATT and CDR2 SNEGSKA (reference sequence). The length of the CDR3 is 16 residues.

This chain uses TRBV9 with TRBJ1-1; a weak D match, TRBD1 (6 bases). V was pared by 3 bases and J by 3 bases, with 12 bases between. Germline-derived CDR1 and CDR2 are SGDLS and YYNGEE. The CDR3 spans 14 residues. This CDR3 reads CASSAGTHDTEAFF. In nucleotides, the CDR3 is TGTGCCAGCAGCGCCGGGACACATGACACTGAAGCTTTCTTT.

Turning to this clonotype: An end of the junction does not agree with germline; a read error may underlie this. The chain joins TRBV2 to TRBJ1-1; maybe TRBD1 (6 bases). The V gene's germline CDR1 is SNHLY and CDR2 FYNNEI. The CDR3 sequence is 15 residues long. CDR3 amino acids: CASSERQAKNTEAFF. CDR3 sequence (DNA): TGTGCAAGCAGTGAGAGACAGGCTAAGAACACTGAAGCTTTCTTT.

This sequence joins TRBV23-1 and TRBJ1-1; 7 bases agree with TRBD1. TRBV23-1 is annotated as an ORF whose role is uncertain. The CDR3 sequence is 16 residues long. Trimming removed 0 bases from V and 3 bases from J; junction bases left unmatched: 7. CDR3 in amino acids: CASSQSNRGLDTEAFF. In nucleotides, the CDR3 is TGCGCCAGCAGTCAATCGAACAGGGGCCTGGACACTGAAGCTTTCTTT.